This T cell receptor beta chain was recovered during a study of T cells in localized non-small cell lung cancer. Study-wide results and limits: Uninvolved neighboring lung showed the greatest T cell clonality, exceeding tumor. Owing to sequencing of a solitary tumor region, heterogeneity cannot be discounted. Adjacent lung exhibited a median of about 50 among the 100 most abundant tumor clones.

Method: immunoSEQ multiplex PCR; TCRdb's copy keeps in-frame clones and lacks some. The data contain hundreds of clones, about 30% of them singletons. This clone was found a few times. Its antigen is not identified. The source was lung tumor tissue, collected before any cancer treatment. The sequence derives from a man between 40 and 75 years old with stage III lung adenocarcinoma.

For the CDR3, the DNA is TGTGCCAGCAGCTTAGTTGGGGGACAGAACACAGATACGCAGTATTTT. Encoded protein: CASSLVGGQNTDTQYF. The chain is built from TRBV11-3 and TRBJ2-3, with TRBD1 matching over 7 bases. CDR1 and CDR2 (germline): SGHNT, YENEEA. The CDR3 sequence is 16 residues long. V lost 1 base and J lost 2; bases outside the gene matches: 6.